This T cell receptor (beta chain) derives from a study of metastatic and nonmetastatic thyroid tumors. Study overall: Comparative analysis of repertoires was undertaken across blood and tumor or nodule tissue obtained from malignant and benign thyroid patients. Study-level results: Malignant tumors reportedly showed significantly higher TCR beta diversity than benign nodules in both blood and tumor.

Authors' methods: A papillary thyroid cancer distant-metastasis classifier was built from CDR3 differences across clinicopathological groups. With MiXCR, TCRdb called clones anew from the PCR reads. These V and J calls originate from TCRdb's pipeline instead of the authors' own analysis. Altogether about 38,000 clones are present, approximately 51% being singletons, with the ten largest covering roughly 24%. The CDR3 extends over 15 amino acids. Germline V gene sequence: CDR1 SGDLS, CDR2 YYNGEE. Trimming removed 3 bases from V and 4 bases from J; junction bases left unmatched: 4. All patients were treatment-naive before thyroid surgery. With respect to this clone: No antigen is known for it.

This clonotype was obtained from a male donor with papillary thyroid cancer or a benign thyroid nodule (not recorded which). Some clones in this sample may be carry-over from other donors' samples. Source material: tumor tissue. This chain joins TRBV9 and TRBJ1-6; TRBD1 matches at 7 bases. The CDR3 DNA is TGTGCCAGCAGCGCCGGACAGGAGTATAATTCACCCCTCCACTTT. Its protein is CASSAGQEYNSPLHF.